There are a few counts of the clone carrying this T cell receptor beta chain. CD4+ cells were split into CD45RA+ naive and CD45RA-negative memory subsets. The data stem from a study of shared clonotypes between healthy human individuals. CDR1 and CDR2 (germline): MNHNS, SASEGT. V was pared by 8 bases and J by 2 bases, with 9 bases between. The CDR3 covers 12 residues. Study processing details: For the immunoSEQ data, sequences were junction-only without quality scores, so filtering differed. Sequencing used immunoSEQ multiplex PCR; TCRdb keeps in-frame clones, though not all of them. V, J and clone size reflect that table, while D and trimming were determined from the DNA. The sample shows more than 2,000,000 clones, roughly 92% of them seen only once.

The rearrangement joins TRBV6-1 to TRBJ1-1, with D unclear. The sequence came from a man younger than 35 in good health. The sample was naive CD4+ T cells sorted from blood. Subset specified: CD45RA+ positively selected. The CDR3 here is CASQFLNTEAFF. As DNA, the CDR3 is TGTGCCAGCCAATTTCTTAACACTGAAGCTTTCTTT.